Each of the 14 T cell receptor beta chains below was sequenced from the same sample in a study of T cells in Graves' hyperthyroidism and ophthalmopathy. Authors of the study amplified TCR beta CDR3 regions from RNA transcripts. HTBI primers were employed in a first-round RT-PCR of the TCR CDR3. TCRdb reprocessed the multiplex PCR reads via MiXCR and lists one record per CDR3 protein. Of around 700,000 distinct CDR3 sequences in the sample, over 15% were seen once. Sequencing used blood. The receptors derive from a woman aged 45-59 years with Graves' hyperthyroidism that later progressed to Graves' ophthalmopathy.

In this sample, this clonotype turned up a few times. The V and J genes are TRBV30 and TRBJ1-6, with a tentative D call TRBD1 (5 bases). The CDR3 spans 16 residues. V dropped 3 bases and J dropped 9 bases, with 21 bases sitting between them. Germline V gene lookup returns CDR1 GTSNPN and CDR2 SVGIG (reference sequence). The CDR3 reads CAWRYGRGLGGSPLHF. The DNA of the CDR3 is TGTGCCTGGAGATACGGACGAGGGTTGGGGGGTTCACCCCTCCACTTT.

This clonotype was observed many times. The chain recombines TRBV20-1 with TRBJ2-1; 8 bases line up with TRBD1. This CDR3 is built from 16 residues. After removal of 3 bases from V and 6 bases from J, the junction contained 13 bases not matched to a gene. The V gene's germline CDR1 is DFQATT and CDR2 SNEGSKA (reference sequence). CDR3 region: CSASGGGQGSVNEQFF. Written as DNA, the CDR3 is TGCAGTGCTAGCGGAGGTGGACAGGGCTCCGTCAATGAGCAGTTCTTC.

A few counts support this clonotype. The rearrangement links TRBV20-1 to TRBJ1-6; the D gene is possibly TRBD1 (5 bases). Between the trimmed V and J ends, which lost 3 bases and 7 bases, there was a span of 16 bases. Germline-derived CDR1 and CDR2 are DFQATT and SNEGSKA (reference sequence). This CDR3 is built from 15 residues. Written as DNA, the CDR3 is TGCAGTGCTAGGCGAGGGAGTGAGGGGAATTCACCCCTCCACTTT. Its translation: CSARRGSEGNSPLHF.

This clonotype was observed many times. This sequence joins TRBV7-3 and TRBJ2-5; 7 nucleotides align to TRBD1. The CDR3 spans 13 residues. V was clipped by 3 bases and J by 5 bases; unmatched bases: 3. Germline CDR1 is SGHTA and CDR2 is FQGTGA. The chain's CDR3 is CASSFKGAETQYF. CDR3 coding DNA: TGTGCCAGCAGCTTTAAGGGGGCGGAGACCCAGTACTTC.

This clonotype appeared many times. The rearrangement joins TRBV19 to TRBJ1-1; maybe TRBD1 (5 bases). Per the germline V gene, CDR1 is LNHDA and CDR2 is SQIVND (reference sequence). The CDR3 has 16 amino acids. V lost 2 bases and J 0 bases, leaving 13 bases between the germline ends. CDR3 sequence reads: CASSISTVSMNTEAFF. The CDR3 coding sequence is TGTGCCAGTAGTATATCGACAGTTTCTATGAACACTGAAGCTTTCTTT.

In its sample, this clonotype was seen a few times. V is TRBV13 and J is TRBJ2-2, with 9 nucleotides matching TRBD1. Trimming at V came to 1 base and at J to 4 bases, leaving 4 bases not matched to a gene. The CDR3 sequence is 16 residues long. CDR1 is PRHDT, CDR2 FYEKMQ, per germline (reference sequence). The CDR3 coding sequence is TGTGCCAGCAGCTTAGCACAGGGGGCGGGCACCGGGGAGCTGTTTTTT. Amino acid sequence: CASSLAQGAGTGELFF.

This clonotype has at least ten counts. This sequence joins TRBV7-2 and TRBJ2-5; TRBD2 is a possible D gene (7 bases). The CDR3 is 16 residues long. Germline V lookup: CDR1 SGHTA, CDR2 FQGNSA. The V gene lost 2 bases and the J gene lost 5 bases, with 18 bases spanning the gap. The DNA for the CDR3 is TGTGCCAGCAGCTTAAGAGGACTAGGAGGGGGGGAGACCCAGTACTTC. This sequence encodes CASSLRGLGGGETQYF.

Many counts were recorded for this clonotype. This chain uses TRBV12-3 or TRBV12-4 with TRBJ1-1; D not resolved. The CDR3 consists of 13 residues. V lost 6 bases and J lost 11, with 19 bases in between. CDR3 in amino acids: CASRDLRGYGAFF. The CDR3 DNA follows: TGTGCCAGCAGAGACCTACGGGGATACGGGGCTTTCTTT.

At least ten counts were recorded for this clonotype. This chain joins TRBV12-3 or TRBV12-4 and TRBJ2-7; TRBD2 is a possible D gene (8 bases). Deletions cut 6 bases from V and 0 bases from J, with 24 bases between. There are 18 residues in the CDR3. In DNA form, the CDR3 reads TGTGCCAGCAGCCACCCGGAGATAGCGGGACAGATCTCCTACGAGCAGTACTTC. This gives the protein CASSHPEIAGQISYEQYF.

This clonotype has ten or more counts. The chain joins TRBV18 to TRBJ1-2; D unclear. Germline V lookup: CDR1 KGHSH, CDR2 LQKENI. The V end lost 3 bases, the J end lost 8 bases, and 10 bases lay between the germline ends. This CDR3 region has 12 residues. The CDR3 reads CASSPVTQGYTF. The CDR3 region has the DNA TGTGCCAGCTCACCCGTGACACAAGGCTACACCTTC.

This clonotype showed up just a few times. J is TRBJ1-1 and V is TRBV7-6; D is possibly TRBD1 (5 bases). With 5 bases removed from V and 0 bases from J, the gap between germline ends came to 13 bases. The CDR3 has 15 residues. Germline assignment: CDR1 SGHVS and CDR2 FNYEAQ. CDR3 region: CASSPRGVMNTEAFF. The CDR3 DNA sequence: TGTGCCAGCAGCCCCCGGGGGGTTATGAACACTGAAGCTTTCTTT.

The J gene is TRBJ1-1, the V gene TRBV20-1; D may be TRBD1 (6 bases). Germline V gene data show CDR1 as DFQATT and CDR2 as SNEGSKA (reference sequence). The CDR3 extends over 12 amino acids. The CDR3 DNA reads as TGCAGACCCTTAGGGGGAAACACTGAAGCTTTCTTT. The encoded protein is CRPLGGNTEAFF.

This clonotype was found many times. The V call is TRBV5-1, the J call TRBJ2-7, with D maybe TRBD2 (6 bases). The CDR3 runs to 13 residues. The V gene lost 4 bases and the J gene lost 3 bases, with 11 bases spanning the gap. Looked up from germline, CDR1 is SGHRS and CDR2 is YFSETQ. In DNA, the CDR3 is TGCGCCAGCAGCCCGGGACTGTACTACGAGCAGTACTTC. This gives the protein CASSPGLYYEQYF.

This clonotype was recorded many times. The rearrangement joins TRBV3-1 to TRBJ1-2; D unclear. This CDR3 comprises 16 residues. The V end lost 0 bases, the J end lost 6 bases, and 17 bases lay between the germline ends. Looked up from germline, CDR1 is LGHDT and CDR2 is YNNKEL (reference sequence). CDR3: CASSQDLNRERDGYTF. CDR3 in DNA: TGTGCCAGCAGCCAAGATCTGAACCGGGAAAGAGATGGCTACACCTTC.